This TCR beta chain stems from a study of regulatory T cells in long-lasting Graves disease. Arm-PCR of CDR3 regions and iRepertoire HTBI primers were the basis on which TCR beta libraries were built. TCRdb called the multiplex PCR reads again in MiXCR, with one record for every CDR3 protein. The table has some 370,000 distinct CDR3 sequences, roughly 12% seen once. Regarding the study as a whole: TRBV28, TRBJ1-2 and TRBJ2-5 were segments that persistent disease favored. Thyroid tissue was not studied; only peripheral blood was.

CDR1 is MNHEY and CDR2 is SMNVEV in the germline V gene (reference sequence). With 6 bases clipped from V and 4 bases from J, the junction kept 2 bases outside the gene matches. This CDR3 is built from 15 residues. At least ten counts were recorded for this clonotype. The antigen is unknown. Indicated time point: newly diagnosed GD, antithyroid drugs for less than 3 months. The authors made the TCR library using RNA they extracted from PBMCs. These data were likewise used in another study, on T cells in Graves' hyperthyroidism and ophthalmopathy.

The rearrangement joins TRBV27 to TRBJ2-2, with TRBD2 matching over 13 bases. The starting material was peripheral blood mononuclear cells (PBMCs), obtained at new diagnosis, from a patient treated with antithyroid drugs. The sequence was collected from a woman aged 18-35 years with Graves disease. As DNA, the CDR3 is TGTGCCAGCAGGGGACTAGCGGGACTCACCGGGGAGCTGTTTTTT. Its translation is CASRGLAGLTGELFF.